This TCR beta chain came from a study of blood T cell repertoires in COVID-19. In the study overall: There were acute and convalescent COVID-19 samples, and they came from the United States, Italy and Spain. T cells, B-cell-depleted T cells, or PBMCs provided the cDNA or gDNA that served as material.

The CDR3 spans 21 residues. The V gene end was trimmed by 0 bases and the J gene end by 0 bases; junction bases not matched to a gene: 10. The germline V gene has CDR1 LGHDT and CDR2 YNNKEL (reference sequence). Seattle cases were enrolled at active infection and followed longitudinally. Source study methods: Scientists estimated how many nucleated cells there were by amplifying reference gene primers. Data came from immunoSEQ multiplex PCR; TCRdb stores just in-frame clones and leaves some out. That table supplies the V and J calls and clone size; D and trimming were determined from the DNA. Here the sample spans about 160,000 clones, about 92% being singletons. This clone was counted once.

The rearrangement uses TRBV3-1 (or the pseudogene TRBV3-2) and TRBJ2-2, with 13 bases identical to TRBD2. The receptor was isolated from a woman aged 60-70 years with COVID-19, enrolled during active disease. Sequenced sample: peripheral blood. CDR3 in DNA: TGTGCCAGCAGCCAAGATGGTGGTTGGACTAGCGGGGGCCCGAACACCGGGGAGCTGTTTTTT. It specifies CASSQDGGWTSGGPNTGELFF.